This TCR beta chain is from a study of blood T cell repertoires in COVID-19. Study details: The study drew acute and convalescent COVID-19 samples from the United States, Italy and Spain. T cells, B-cell-depleted T cells, or PBMCs provided the cDNA or gDNA that served as material.

While infection was still active, Seattle patients were enrolled and then followed longitudinally. In the source study's methods: Scientists estimated how many nucleated cells there were by amplifying reference gene primers. Sequenced by immunoSEQ multiplex PCR; TCRdb stores in-frame clones only, minus some. V and J calls and clone size are given by that table; D and trimming were obtained from the DNA. The table records 250,000 to 350,000 clones, 88% of them present only once. The CDR3 loop spans 15 amino acids. Germline CDR1 reads LGHDT; CDR2 reads YNNKEL (reference sequence). Losses at the gene ends were 5 bases for V and 5 bases for J; bases not matched to a gene: 12.

The source is a woman aged 30 to 39 with COVID-19, enrolled during active disease. The V call is TRBV3-1 (or the pseudogene TRBV3-2), the J call TRBJ2-7; 7 bases are a match to TRBD2. The sequenced material came from peripheral blood. This CDR3 reads CASSESRLASNEQYF. The CDR3 nucleotides read TGTGCCAGCAGCGAAAGCAGACTAGCATCCAACGAGCAGTACTTC.